Described below is a single T cell receptor (beta chain) sequence and its context. This clone was seen a single time. Its antigen specificity is not known. Per-nucleotide qualities are absent, and no much larger clonotype sits a single base away. Germline trimming: 5 bases from V, 4 bases from J; junction bases outside gene matches: 10. CDR3 length: 16 amino acids, cysteine to phenylalanine. Left in the record is the CDR3 DNA by itself, 48 bases read in frame from the first base. Reading the germline V gene gives CDR1 SQVTM and CDR2 ANQGSEA. The entry originates in a study of OX40 agonist ivuxolimab in advanced cancers. Context from the whole study: The costimulatory receptor OX40 (CD134) was targeted by ivuxolimab, a fully human IgG2 agonistic monoclonal antibody. Peripheral TCRbeta sequencing was intended to test whether TCR sequence diversity was altered and clonal T-cell expansion was caused by ivuxolimab. Intravenous ivuxolimab was administered to patients every 2 weeks at six dose levels: 0.01, 0.1, 0.3, 1.5, 3 and 10 mg/kg. Partial responses were achieved by three dose-escalation patients, of whom one had hepatocellular carcinoma and two had cutaneous melanoma. Prior anti-PD-1, anti-PD-L1 or anti-CTLA-4 therapy was permitted, and approximately 40% of dose-escalation patients had received checkpoint inhibitors. The paper describes the monotherapy dose-escalation part (N of about 50 patients) of the phase I trial of ivuxolimab. Of the approximately 53 patients in dose escalation, some 20 had hepatocellular carcinoma, about 15 had melanoma, 9 had renal cell carcinoma and 9 had head and neck cancer. A male proportion of 70% to 90% and a mean age of around 60 years, ranging from about 20 to 79, were recorded for the dose-escalation cohort. Overall study results and their limits: In partial responders in the 0.1-3.0 mg/kg groups, normalized peripheral clonal expansion was found to be among the lowest, especially among CD8+ T cells. The antigen specificity of the clonally expanded peripheral T cells was not determined. Low levels of normalized T-cell clonal expansion were also seen in some patients who did not respond. After ivuxolimab, expanded clones were on average more numerous among CD8+ T cells than among CD4+ T cells. At doses from 0.1 to 3.0 mg/kg, clonal expansion was seen in both CD4+ and CD8+ blood T cells between baseline and week 6.

To sequence the TCRbeta CDR3 region, genomic DNA was isolated from the sorted cells. The immunoSEQ Assay was used for sequencing of TCRbeta CDR3 regions. The clones in this table, taken by TCRdb from immuneACCESS, are in-frame only. Not every clone is retained; where verified, under half of the shortfall comes from an unresolved V gene, and the cause of the rest is unknown. For this sample there are 35,000 to 45,000 clones; about 70% appear just once. The ten largest clones represent roughly 20% of the sample. Patients with autoimmune disease history or receiving systemic immunosuppression were excluded from the trial. Peripheral blood for TCR sequencing was collected from all dose cohorts at baseline, on cycle 4 day 1, and on cycle 7 day 1. Samples were obtained from an open-label, multicenter, first-in-human phase I dose-escalation trial of ivuxolimab. The trial enrolled adults with locally advanced or metastatic head and neck squamous cell, hepatocellular, melanoma or renal cell carcinoma. Before TCR sequencing, CD4+ T cells and CD8+ T cells were sorted from peripheral blood as separate populations.

Here the sequenced sample was CD4+ or CD8+ T cells sorted from blood, taken in a trial of the OX40 agonist ivuxolimab. The chain uses TRBV29-1 and TRBJ2-2, and TRBD2 aligns with 10 junction nucleotides. This TCR came from an adult with an advanced solid tumor such as melanoma, head and neck, liver or kidney cancer. The CDR3 loop reads CSVIRPAGGSTGELFF. The DNA sequence reads TGCAGCGTTATCCGCCCAGCGGGGGGGAGCACCGGGGAGCTGTTTTTT.